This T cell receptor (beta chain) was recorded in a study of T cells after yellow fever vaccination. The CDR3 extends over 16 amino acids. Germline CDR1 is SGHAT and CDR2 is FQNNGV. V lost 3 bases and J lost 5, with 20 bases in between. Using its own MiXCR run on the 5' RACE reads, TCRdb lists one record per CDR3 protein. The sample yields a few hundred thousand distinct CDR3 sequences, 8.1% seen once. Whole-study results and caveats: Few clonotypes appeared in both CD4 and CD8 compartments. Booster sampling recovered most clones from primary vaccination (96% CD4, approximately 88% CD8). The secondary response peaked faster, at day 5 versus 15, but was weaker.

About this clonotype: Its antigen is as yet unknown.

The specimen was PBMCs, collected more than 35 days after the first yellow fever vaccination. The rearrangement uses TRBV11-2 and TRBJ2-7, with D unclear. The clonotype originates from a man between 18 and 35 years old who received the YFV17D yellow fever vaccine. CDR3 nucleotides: TGTGCCAGCAGCTTTAGGGAAGCCCGGTTCTTCAACGAGCAGTACTTC. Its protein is CASSFREARFFNEQYF.